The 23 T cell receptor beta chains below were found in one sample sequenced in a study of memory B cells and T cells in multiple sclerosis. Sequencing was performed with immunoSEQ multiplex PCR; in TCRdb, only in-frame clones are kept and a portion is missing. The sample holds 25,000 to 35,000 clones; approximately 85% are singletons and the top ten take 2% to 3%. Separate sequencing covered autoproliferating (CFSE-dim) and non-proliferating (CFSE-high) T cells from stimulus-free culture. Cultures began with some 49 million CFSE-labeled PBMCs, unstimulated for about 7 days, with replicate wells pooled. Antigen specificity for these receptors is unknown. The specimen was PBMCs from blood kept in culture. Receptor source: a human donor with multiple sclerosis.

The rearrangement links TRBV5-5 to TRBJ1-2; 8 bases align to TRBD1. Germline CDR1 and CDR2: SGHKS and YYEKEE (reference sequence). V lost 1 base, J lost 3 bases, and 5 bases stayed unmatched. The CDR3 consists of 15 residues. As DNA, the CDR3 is TGTGCCAGCAGCTTGTCCGGGACAGGTCACTATGGCTACACCTTC. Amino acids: CASSLSGTGHYGYTF.

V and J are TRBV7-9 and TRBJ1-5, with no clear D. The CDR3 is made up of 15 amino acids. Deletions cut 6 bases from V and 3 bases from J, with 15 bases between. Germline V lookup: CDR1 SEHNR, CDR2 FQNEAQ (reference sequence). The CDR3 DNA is TGTGCCAGCAGTCCGCCCGGAGGTGTCAATCAGCCCCAGCATTTT. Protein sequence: CASSPPGGVNQPQHF.

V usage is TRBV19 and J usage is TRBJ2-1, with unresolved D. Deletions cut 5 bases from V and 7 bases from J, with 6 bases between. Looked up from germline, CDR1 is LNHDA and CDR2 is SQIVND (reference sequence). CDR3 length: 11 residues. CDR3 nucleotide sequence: TGTGCCAGTAGTTTGGGGAATGAGCAGTTCTTC. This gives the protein CASSLGNEQFF. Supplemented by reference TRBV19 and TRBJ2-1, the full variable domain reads DGGITQSPKYLFRKEGQNVTLSCEQNLNHDAMYWYRQDPGQGLRLIYYSQIVNDFQKGDIAEGYSVSREKKESFPLTVTSAQKNPTAFYLCASSLGNEQFFGPGTRLTVL.

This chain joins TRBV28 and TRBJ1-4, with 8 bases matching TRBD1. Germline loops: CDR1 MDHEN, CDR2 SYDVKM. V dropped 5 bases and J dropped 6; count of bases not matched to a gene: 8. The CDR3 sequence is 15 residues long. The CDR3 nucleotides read TGTGCCAGCAGTACCCCGACAGGGGTGGATGAAAAACTGTTTTTT. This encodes CASSTPTGVDEKLFF.

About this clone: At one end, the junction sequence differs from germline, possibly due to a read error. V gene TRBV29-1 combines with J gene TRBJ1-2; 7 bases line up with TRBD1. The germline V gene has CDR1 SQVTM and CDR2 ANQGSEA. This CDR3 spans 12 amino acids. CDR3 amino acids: CSVEDRVGGYTF. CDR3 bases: TGCAGCGTCGAAGACAGGGTTGGGGGCTACACCTTC.

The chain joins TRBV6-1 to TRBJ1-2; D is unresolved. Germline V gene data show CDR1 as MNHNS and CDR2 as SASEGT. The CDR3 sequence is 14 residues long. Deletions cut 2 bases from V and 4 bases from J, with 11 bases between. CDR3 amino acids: CASSEYEGTYGYTF. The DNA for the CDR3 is TGTGCCAGCAGTGAATATGAGGGAACCTATGGCTACACCTTC.

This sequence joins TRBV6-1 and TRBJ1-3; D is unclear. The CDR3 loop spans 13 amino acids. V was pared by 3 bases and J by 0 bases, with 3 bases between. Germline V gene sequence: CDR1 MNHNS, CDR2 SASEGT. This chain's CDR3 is CASSESSGNTIYF. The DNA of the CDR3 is TGTGCCAGCAGTGAGAGCTCTGGAAACACCATATATTTT.

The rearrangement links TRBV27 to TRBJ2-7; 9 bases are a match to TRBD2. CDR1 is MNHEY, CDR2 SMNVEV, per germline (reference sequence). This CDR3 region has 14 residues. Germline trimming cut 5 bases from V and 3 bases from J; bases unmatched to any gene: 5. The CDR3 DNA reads TGTGCCAGCAGTAGCAGCGGGGGGTTCTACGAGCAGTACTTC. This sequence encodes CASSSSGGFYEQYF.

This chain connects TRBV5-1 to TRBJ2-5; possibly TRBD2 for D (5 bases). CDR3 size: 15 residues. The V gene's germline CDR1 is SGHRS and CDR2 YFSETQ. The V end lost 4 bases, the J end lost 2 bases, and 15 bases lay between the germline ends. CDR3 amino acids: CASSPADWIQETQYF. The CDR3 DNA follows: TGCGCCAGCAGCCCGGCGGACTGGATACAAGAGACCCAGTACTTC.

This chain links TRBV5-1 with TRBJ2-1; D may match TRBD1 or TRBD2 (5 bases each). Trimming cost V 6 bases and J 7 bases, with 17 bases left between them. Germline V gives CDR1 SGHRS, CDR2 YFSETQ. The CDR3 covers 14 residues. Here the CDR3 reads CASNRGVGVNEQFF. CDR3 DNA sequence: TGCGCCAGCAATAGAGGGGTTGGTGTAAATGAGCAGTTCTTC.

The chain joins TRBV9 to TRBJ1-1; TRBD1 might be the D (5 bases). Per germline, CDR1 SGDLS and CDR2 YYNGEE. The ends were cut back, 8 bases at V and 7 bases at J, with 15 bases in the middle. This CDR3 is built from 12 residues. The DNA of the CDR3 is TGTGCCAGTGGGGGGACGTCTTATGAAGCTTTCTTT. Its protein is CASGGTSYEAFF.

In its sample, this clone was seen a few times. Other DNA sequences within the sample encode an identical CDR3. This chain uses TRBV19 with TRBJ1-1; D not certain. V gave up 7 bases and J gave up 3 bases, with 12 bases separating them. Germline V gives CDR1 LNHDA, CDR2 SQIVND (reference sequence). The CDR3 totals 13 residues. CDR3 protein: CASKWSGDTEAFF. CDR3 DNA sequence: TGTGCCAGTAAATGGTCCGGGGACACTGAAGCTTTCTTT.

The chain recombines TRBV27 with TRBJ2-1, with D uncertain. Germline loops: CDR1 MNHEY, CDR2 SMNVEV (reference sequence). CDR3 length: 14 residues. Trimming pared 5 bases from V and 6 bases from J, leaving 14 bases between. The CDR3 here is CASSPSVFFNEQFF. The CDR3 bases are TGTGCCAGCAGTCCCTCCGTATTCTTCAATGAGCAGTTCTTC.

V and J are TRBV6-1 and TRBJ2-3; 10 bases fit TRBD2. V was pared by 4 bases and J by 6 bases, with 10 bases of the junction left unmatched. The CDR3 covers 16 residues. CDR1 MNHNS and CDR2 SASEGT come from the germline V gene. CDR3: CASSGRRAGGSDTQYF. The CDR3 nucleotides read TGTGCCAGCAGTGGGAGACGAGCGGGGGGGTCTGATACGCAGTATTTT.

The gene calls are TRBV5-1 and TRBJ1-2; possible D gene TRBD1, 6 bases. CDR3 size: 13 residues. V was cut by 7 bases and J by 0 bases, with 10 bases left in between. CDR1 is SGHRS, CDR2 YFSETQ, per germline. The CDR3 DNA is TGCGCCAGCGCACAGGGAGCTAACTATGGCTACACCTTC. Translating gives CASAQGANYGYTF.

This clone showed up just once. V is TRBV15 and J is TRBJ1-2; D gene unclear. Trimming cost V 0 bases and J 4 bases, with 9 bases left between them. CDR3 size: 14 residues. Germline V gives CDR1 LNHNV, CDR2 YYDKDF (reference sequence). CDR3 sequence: CATSRDGGFYGYTF. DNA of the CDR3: TGTGCCACCAGCAGAGACGGTGGCTTCTATGGCTACACCTTC.

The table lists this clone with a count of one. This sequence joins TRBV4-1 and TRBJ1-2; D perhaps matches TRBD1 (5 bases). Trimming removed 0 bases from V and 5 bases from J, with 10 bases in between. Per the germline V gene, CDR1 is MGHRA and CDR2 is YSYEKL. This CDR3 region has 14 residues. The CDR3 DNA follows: TGCGCCAGCAGCCAAGACCAGGGAGAATATGGCTACACCTTC. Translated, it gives CASSQDQGEYGYTF.

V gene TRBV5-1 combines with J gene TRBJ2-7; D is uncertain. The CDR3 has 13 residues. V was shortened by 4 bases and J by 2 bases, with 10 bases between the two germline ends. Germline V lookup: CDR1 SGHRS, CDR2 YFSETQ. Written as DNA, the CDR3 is TGCGCCAGCAGCCCCGGCCGAGCCTACGAGCAGTACTTC. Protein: CASSPGRAYEQYF.

CDR3 region: CASSPAGGTATGELFF. DNA of the CDR3: TGTGCCAGCAGCCCTGCGGGAGGGACAGCAACCGGGGAGCTGTTTTTT. The genes are TRBV5-5 and TRBJ2-2; 9 nucleotides match TRBD2. With 4 bases clipped from V and 5 bases from J, the junction kept 9 bases outside the gene matches. Germline V CDR1 and CDR2: SGHKS, YYEKEE (reference sequence). The CDR3 extends over 16 amino acids.

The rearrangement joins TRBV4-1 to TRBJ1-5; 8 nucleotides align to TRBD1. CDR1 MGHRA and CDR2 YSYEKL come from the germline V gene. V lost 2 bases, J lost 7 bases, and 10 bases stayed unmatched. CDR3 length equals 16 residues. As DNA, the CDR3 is TGCGCCAGCAGCCAACCAGGGGGCGCGAGGGGCCAGCCCCAGCATTTT. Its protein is CASSQPGGARGQPQHF.

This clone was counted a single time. The CDR3 loop is CASSLVGGVNEQFF. In nucleotides, the CDR3 is TGTGCCAGCAGCTTAGTCGGGGGGGTGAATGAGCAGTTCTTC. The chain has TRBV7-3 and TRBJ2-1; 8 nucleotides agree with TRBD2. CDR3 length equals 14 residues. V gave up 2 bases and J gave up 7 bases; unmatched junction bases: 4. The germline gives CDR1 SGHTA, CDR2 FQGTGA.

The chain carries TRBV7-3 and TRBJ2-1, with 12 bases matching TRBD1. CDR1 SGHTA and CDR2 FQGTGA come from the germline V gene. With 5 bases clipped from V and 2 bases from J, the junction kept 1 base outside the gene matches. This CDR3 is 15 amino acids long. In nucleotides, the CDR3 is TGTGCCAGCAGCGGGACAGGGGGCCCCTACAATGAGCAGTTCTTC. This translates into CASSGTGGPYNEQFF.

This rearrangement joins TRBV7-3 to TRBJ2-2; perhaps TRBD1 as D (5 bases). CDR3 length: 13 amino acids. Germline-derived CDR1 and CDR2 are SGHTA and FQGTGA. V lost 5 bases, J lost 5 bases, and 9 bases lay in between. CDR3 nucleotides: TGTGCCAGCAGCCCCCGACAGACCGGGGAGCTGTTTTTT. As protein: CASSPRQTGELFF.